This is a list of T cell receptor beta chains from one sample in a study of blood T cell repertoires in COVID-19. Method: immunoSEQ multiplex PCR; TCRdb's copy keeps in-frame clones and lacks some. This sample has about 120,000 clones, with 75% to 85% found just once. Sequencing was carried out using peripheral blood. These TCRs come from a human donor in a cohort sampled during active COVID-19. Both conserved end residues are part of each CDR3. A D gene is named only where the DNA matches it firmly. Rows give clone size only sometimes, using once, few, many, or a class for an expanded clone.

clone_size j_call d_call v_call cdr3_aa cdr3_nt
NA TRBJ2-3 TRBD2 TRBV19 CASSIGLAGSSDTQYF TGTGCCAGTAGTATAGGACTAGCGGGGTCCTCAGATACGCAGTATTTT
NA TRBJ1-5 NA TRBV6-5 CASSQSNQPQHF TGTGCCAGCAGTCAGAGCAATCAGCCCCAGCATTTT
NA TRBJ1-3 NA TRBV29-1 CSVAQASGNTIYF TGCAGCGTTGCGCAGGCCTCTGGAAACACCATATATTTT
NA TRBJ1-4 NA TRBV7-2 CASSLGGGEKLFF TGTGCCAGCAGCTTAGGGGGCGGAGAAAAACTGTTTTTT
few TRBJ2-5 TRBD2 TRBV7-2 CASSFGGGAETQYF TGTGCCAGCAGCTTTGGCGGGGGGGCAGAGACCCAGTACTTC
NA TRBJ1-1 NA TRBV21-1 CASSKGTPWDTEAFF TGTGCCAGCAGCAAGGGGACTCCCTGGGACACTGAAGCTTTCTTT
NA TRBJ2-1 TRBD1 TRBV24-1 CATSDLVPGQGTLYNEQFF TGTGCCACCAGTGATTTGGTGCCGGGACAGGGAACCTTGTACAATGAGCAGTTCTTC
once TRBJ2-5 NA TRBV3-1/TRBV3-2 CASSQPGQLKETQYF TGTGCCAGCAGCCAACCCGGACAGCTGAAGGAGACCCAGTACTTC
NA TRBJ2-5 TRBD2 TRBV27 CASSIRLAGWETQYF TGTGCCAGCAGTATCCGACTAGCGGGATGGGAGACCCAGTACTTC
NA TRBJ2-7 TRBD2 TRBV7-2 CASSPERGSSYEQYF TGTGCCAGCAGCCCCGAGCGGGGGAGCTCCTACGAGCAGTACTTC
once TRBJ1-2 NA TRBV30 CAWTTLTGLTSGYTF TGTGCCTGGACCACGTTGACAGGACTTACCTCTGGCTACACCTTC
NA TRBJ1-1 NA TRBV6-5 CASRGREFTEAFF TGTGCCAGCAGGGGCAGGGAATTCACTGAAGCTTTCTTT
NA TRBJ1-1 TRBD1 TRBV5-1 CASSPRDRGDEAFF TGCGCCAGCAGCCCGAGGGACAGGGGGGACGAAGCTTTCTTT
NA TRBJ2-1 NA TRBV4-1 CASSRQLIGRYNEQFF TGCGCCAGCAGCCGCCAATTAATAGGCAGGTACAATGAGCAGTTCTTC
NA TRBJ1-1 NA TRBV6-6 CASTQGRGATEAFF TGTGCCAGCACCCAGGGGAGGGGGGCGACTGAAGCTTTCTTT
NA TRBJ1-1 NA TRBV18 CASSAANTEAFF TGTGCCAGCTCAGCGGCGAACACTGAAGCTTTCTTT
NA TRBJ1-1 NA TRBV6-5 CASSYSNTFMNTEAFF TGTGCCAGCAGTTACTCGAACACGTTCATGAACACTGAAGCTTTCTTT
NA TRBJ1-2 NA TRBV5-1 CASSLAAGGYNYGYTF TGCGCCAGCAGCTTGGCGGCAGGAGGGTATAACTATGGCTACACCTTC
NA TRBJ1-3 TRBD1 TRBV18 CASSLGQGRSGNTIYF TGTGCCAGCTCCCTCGGACAGGGGAGGTCTGGAAACACCATATATTTT
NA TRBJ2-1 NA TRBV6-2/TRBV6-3 CASSSGRGYNEQFF TGTGCCAGCAGTAGCGGTCGGGGATACAATGAGCAGTTCTTC
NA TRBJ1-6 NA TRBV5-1 CASSLWTDNSPLHF TGCGCCAGCAGCTTGTGGACAGATAATTCACCCCTCCACTTT
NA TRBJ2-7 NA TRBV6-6 CASSDRRGSYEQYF TGTGCCAGCAGTGACCGCCGCGGATCCTACGAGCAGTACTTC